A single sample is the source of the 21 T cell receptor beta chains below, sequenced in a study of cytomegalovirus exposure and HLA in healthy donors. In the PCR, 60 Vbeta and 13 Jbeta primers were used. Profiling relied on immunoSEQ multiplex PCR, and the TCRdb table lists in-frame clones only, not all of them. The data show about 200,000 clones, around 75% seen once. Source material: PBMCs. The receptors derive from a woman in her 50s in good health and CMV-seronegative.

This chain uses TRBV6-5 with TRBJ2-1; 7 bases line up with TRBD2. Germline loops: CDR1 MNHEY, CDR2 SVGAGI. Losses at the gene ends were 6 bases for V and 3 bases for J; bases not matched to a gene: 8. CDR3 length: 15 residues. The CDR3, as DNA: TGTGCCAGCAGCTCCCTAGCGGCCCGCTACAATGAGCAGTTCTTC. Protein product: CASSSLAARYNEQFF.

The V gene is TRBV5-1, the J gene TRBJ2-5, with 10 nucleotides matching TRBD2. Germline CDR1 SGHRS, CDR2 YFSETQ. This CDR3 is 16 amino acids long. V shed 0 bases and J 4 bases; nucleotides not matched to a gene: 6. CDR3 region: CASSLDLAGVRETQYF. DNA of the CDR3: TGCGCCAGCAGCTTGGATCTAGCGGGAGTAAGAGAGACCCAGTACTTC. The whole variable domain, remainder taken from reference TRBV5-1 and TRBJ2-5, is KAGVTQTPRYLIKTRGQQVTLSCSPISGHRSVSWYQQTPGQGLQFLFEYFSETQRNKGNFPGRFSGRQFSNSRSEMNVSTLELGDSALYLCASSLDLAGVRETQYFGPGTRLLVL.

For the CDR3, the DNA is TGTGCCAGCAGTGACTCAGGCGGGTTGGGCGATGAGCAGTTCTTC. Protein: CASSDSGGLGDEQFF. The chain couples TRBV6-4 to TRBJ2-1; D may be TRBD2 (5 bases). CDR3 length: 15 residues. With 0 bases removed from V and 8 bases from J, the gap between germline ends came to 14 bases. The V gene's germline CDR1 is MRHNA and CDR2 SNTAGT.

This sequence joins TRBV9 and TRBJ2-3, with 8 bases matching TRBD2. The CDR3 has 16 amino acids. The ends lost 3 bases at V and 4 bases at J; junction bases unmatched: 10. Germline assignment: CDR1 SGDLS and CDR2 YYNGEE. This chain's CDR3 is CASSGGGGLGADTQYF. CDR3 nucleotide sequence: TGTGCCAGCAGCGGGGGAGGGGGACTAGGCGCAGATACGCAGTATTTT.

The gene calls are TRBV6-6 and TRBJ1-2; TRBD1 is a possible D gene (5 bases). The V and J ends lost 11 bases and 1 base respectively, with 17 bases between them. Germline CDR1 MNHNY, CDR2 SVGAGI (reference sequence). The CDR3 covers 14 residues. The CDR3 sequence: CASQTWQGNYGYTF. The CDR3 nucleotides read TGTGCCTCGCAGACCTGGCAGGGTAACTATGGCTACACCTTC.

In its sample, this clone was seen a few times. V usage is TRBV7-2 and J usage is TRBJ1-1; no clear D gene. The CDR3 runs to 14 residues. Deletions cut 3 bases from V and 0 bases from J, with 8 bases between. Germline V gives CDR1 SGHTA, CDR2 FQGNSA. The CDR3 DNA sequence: TGTGCCAGCAGCTTGTCCGGGGTGAACACTGAAGCTTTCTTT. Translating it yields CASSLSGVNTEAFF.

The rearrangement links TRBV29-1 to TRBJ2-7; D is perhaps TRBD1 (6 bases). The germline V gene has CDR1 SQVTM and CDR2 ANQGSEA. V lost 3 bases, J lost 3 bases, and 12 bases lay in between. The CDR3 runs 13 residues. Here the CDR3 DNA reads TGCAGCGTTGAGGACAGTGGTCACTACGAGCAGTACTTC. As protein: CSVEDSGHYEQYF.

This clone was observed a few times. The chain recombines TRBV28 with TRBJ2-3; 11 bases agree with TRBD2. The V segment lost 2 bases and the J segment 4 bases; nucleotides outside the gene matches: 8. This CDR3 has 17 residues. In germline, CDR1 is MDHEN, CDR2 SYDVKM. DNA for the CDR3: TGTGCCAGCAGTTTAGGGACTAGCGGAGGTGGGGCAGATACGCAGTATTTT. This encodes CASSLGTSGGGADTQYF.

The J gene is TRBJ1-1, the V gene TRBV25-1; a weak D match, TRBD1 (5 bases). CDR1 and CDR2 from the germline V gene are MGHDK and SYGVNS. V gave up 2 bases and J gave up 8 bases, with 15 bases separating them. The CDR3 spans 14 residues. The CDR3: CASSELRVGEEAFF. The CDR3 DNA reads TGTGCCAGCAGTGAACTAAGAGTAGGGGAAGAAGCTTTCTTT. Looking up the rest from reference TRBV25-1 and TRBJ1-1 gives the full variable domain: EADIYQTPRYLVIGTGKKITLECSQTMGHDKMYWYQQDPGMELHLIHYSYGVNSTEKGDLSSESTVSRIRTEHFPLTLESARPSHTSQYLCASSELRVGEEAFFGQGTRLTVV.

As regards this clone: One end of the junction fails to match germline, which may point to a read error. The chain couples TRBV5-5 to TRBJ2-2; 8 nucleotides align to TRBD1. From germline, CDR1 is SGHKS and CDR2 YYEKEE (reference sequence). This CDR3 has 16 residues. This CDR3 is CASSWGDRIRSGGLFF. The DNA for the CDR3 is TGTGCCAGCAGCTGGGGGGACAGGATTCGTTCCGGGGGGCTGTTTTTT.

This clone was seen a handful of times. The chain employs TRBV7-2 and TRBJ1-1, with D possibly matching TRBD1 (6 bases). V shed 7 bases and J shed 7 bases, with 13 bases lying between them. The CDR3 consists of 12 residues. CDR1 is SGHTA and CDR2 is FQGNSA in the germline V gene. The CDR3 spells CASTTTGGEAFF. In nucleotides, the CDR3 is TGTGCCAGCACTACGACAGGAGGTGAAGCTTTCTTT. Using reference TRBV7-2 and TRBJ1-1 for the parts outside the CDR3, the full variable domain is GAGVSQSPSNKVTEKGKDVELRCDPISGHTALYWYRQSLGQGLEFLIYFQGNSAPDKSGLPSDRFSAERTGGSVSTLTIQRTQQEDSAVYLCASTTTGGEAFFGQGTRLTVV.

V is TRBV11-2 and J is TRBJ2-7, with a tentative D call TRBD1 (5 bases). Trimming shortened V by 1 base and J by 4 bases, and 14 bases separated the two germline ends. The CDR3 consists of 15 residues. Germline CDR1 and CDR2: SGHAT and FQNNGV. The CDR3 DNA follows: TGTGCCAGCAGCTTAGGCCCGGACACAAGTTACGAGCAGTACTTC. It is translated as CASSLGPDTSYEQYF.

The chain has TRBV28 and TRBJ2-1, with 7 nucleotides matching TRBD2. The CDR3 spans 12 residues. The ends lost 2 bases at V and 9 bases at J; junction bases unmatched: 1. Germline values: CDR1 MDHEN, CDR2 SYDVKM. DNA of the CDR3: TGTGCCAGCAGTTTACGGGGGGTTGAGCAGTTCTTC. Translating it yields CASSLRGVEQFF.

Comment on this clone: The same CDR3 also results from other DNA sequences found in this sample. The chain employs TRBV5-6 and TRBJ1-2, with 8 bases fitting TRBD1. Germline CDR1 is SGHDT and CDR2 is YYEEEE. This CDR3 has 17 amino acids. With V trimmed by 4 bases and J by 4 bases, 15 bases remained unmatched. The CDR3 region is CASSPLGQGNHRYGYTF. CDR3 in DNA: TGTGCCAGCAGCCCTCTAGGACAGGGCAACCATCGCTATGGCTACACCTTC.

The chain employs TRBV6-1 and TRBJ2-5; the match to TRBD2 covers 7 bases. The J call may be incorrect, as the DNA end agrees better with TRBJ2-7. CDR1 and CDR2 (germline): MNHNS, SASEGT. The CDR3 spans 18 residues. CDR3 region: CASSEMIGRRLPSYEQYF. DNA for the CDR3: TGTGCCAGCAGTGAGATGATCGGGAGGCGGCTCCCCTCCTACGAGCAGTACTTC.

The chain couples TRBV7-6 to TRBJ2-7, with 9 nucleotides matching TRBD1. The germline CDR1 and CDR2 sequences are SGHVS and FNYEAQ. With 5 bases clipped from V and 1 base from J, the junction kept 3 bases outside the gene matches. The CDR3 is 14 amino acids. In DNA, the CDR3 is TGTGCCAGCAGCACCGGGACAGGGTCCTACGAGCAGTACTTC. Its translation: CASSTGTGSYEQYF.

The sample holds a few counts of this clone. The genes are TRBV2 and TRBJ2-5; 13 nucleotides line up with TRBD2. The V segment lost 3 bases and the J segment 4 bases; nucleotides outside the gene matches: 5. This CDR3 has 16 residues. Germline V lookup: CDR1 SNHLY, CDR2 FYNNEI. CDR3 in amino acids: CASSDKRLAGGETQYF. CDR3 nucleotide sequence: TGTGCCAGCAGTGACAAGCGACTAGCGGGAGGAGAGACCCAGTACTTC. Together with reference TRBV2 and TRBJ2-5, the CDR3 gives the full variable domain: EPEVTQTPSHQVTQMGQEVILRCVPISNHLYFYWYRQILGQKVEFLVSFYNNEISEKSEIFDDQFSVERPDGSNFTLKIRSTKLEDSAMYFCASSDKRLAGGETQYFGPGTRLLVL.

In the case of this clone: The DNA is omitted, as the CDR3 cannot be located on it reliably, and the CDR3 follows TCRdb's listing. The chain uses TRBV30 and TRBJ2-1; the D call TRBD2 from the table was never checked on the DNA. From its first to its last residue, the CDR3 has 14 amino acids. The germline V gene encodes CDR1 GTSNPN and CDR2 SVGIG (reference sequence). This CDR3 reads CAYSCGDPSNEQFF.

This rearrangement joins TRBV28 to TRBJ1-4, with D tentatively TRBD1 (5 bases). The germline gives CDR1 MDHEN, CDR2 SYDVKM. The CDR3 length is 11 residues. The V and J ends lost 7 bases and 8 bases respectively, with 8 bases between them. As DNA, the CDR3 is TGTGCCAGCACAGGGCCCGAAAAACTGTTTTTT. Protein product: CASTGPEKLFF.

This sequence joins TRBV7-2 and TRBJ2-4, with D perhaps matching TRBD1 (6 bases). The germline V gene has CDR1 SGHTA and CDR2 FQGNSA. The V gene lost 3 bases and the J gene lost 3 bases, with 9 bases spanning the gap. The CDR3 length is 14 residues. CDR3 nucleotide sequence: TGTGCCAGCAGCTTGGGACAATTCAAAAACATTCAGTACTTC. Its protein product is CASSLGQFKNIQYF.

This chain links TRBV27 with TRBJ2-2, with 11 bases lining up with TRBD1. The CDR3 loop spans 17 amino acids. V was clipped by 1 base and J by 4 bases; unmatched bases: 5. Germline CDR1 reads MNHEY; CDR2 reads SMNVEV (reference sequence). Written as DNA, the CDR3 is TGTGCCAGCAGTTTATTAGTCGGGACAGGGGGCACCGGGGAGCTGTTTTTT. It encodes CASSLLVGTGGTGELFF.